These 18 T cell receptor beta chains came from one sample sequenced in a study of blood T cell repertoires in COVID-19. The data were produced by immunoSEQ multiplex PCR, yet TCRdb's version contains in-frame clones alone and is incomplete. The table has some 180,000 clones, around 84% seen once. Sequencing was performed on peripheral blood. All receptors derive from an elderly woman with COVID-19, enrolled during active disease.

The chain carries TRBV5-6 and TRBJ2-5; a possible D gene is TRBD1 (6 bases). The CDR3 covers 15 residues. Germline V CDR1 and CDR2: SGHDT, YYEEEE. Trimming took off 5 bases at V and 3 bases at J, with 17 bases between the two ends. CDR3 sequence: CASSTPGQGKETQYF. CDR3 DNA: TGTGCCAGCAGTACACCGGGGCAGGGGAAAGAGACCCAGTACTTC.

The genes are TRBV10-3 and TRBJ2-7; 14 nucleotides line up with TRBD2. The CDR3 runs to 17 residues. V was clipped by 2 bases and J by 4 bases; unmatched bases: 7. In germline, CDR1 is ENHRY, CDR2 SYGVKD. This CDR3 is CAISELSGTSGSYEQYF. CDR3 nucleotide sequence: TGTGCCATCAGTGAGCTCTCCGGGACTAGCGGGAGTTACGAGCAGTACTTC.

This clone turned up a few times. The genes are TRBV27 and TRBJ1-5, with 11 positions matching TRBD1. Germline CDR1 and CDR2: MNHEY and SMNVEV (reference sequence). The V segment lost 5 bases and the J segment 7 bases; nucleotides outside the gene matches: 4. This CDR3 region has 14 residues. CDR3 amino acids: CASSPGTGGQPQHF. CDR3 in DNA: TGTGCCAGCAGTCCCGGGACAGGGGGACAGCCCCAGCATTTT.

The gene calls are TRBV28 and TRBJ2-7; 7 bases match TRBD2. V gave up 5 bases and J gave up 9 bases; unmatched junction bases: 16. The CDR3 contains 15 residues. The germline V gene encodes CDR1 MDHEN and CDR2 SYDVKM. The CDR3 loop is CASSREGGPTAGQYF. For the CDR3, the DNA is TGTGCCAGCAGTAGGGAGGGCGGACCGACGGCTGGGCAGTACTTC.

This rearrangement joins TRBV10-3 to TRBJ2-3; 9 nucleotides match TRBD1. This CDR3 region has 15 residues. CDR1 and CDR2 (germline): ENHRY, SYGVKD. The J segment lost 1 base and the V segment lost 6 bases, leaving 5 bases of the junction unmatched. The CDR3 nucleotides are TGTGCCATCAGCACGGGACAGGGAGGCACAGATACGCAGTATTTT. The encoded protein is CAISTGQGGTDTQYF.

The V and J genes are TRBV7-8 and TRBJ2-1; 10 bases match TRBD2. V lost 5 bases, J lost 3 bases, and 13 bases stayed unmatched. Looked up from germline, CDR1 is SGHVS and CDR2 is FQNEAQ. The CDR3 has 18 amino acids. This CDR3 is CASSPFPPGTSDYNEQFF. The CDR3 DNA reads TGTGCCAGCAGCCCCTTCCCTCCCGGGACTAGCGACTACAATGAGCAGTTCTTC.

V usage is TRBV7-3 and J usage is TRBJ2-2, with 10 nucleotides matching TRBD1. The V gene end was trimmed by 5 bases and the J gene end by 4 bases; junction bases not matched to a gene: 4. The CDR3 contains 15 residues. CDR1 and CDR2 from the germline V gene are SGHTA and FQGTGA. Here the CDR3 DNA reads TGTGCCAGCAGCCGACAGGGGGCTGGCACCGGGGAGCTGTTTTTT. It encodes CASSRQGAGTGELFF.

The chain links TRBV28 to TRBJ1-1, with unresolved D. V was cut by 5 bases and J by 5 bases, with 12 bases left in between. Germline CDR1 is MDHEN and CDR2 is SYDVKM. This CDR3 contains 13 residues. DNA of the CDR3: TGTGCCAGCAGTCGGTACAGTGGGACTGAAGCTTTCTTT. This encodes CASSRYSGTEAFF.

The chain joins TRBV10-3 to TRBJ2-7; 7 positions match TRBD2. Trimming removed 3 bases from V and 7 bases from J; junction bases left unmatched: 6. The CDR3 consists of 13 residues. Germline CDR1 is ENHRY and CDR2 is SYGVKD. The CDR3 sequence is CAISDKRDGEQYF. The DNA for the CDR3 is TGTGCCATCAGTGACAAGCGGGATGGTGAGCAGTACTTC.

The chain combines TRBV29-1 with TRBJ1-5; a weak D match, TRBD1 (6 bases). CDR3 length equals 12 residues. With 6 bases removed from V and 3 bases from J, the gap between germline ends came to 9 bases. Germline CDR1 reads SQVTM; CDR2 reads ANQGSEA. Here the CDR3 reads CSVTGYNQPQHF. CDR3 coding DNA: TGCAGCGTCACAGGGTACAATCAGCCCCAGCATTTT. The full variable domain, in which reference TRBV29-1 and TRBJ1-5 provide the parts outside the CDR3, is SAVISQKPSRDICQRGTSLTIQCQVDSQVTMMFWYRQQPGQSLTLIATANQGSEATYESGFVIDKFPISRPNLTFSTLTVSNMSPEDSSIYLCSVTGYNQPQHFGDGTRLSIL.

This clone occurred a few times. This chain's CDR3 is CASSFTDTDTQYF. The CDR3 coding sequence is TGTGCCAGCAGTTTTACAGACACAGATACGCAGTATTTT. The V call is TRBV12-3 or TRBV12-4, the J call TRBJ2-3; no clear D. Trimming removed 3 bases from V and 2 bases from J, with 6 bases in between. The CDR3 runs to 13 residues.

The genes are TRBV5-1 and TRBJ1-2; 10 bases are a match to TRBD1. CDR1 and CDR2 from the germline V gene are SGHRS and YFSETQ. Trimming removed 4 bases from V and 2 bases from J; junction bases left unmatched: 5. This CDR3 is built from 15 residues. CDR3 bases: TGCGCCAGCAGCGAGGGGACAGGGGCGAACTATGGCTACACCTTC. Protein sequence: CASSEGTGANYGYTF. Full variable domain (rest looked up from reference TRBV5-1 and TRBJ1-2): KAGVTQTPRYLIKTRGQQVTLSCSPISGHRSVSWYQQTPGQGLQFLFEYFSETQRNKGNFPGRFSGRQFSNSRSEMNVSTLELGDSALYLCASSEGTGANYGYTFGSGTRLTVV.

V gene TRBV19 combines with J gene TRBJ1-2, with 8 bases lining up with TRBD1. Germline assignment: CDR1 LNHDA and CDR2 SQIVND (reference sequence). The CDR3 loop spans 15 amino acids. With 7 bases clipped from V and 0 bases from J, the junction kept 7 bases outside the gene matches. The CDR3 bases are TGTGCCAGTAAACCCGGACAGGGACCTAACTATGGCTACACCTTC. Translation: CASKPGQGPNYGYTF.

The V call is TRBV5-4, the J call TRBJ1-6; possibly TRBD1 for D (5 bases). Germline loops: CDR1 SGHNT, CDR2 YYREEE (reference sequence). V was shortened by 4 bases and J by 8 bases, with 16 bases between the two germline ends. The CDR3 runs to 15 residues. CDR3 bases: TGTGCCAGCAGCACGCAGGGAATGAGGCATTCACCCCTCCACTTT. Its translation is CASSTQGMRHSPLHF.

V and J are TRBV11-3 and TRBJ2-1; D is unclear. Germline CDR1 is SGHNT and CDR2 is YENEEA. The ends were cut back, 2 bases at V and 5 bases at J, with 7 bases in the middle. This CDR3 has 13 amino acids. CDR3 bases: TGTGCCAGCAGCTTAAACCAGAACAATGAGCAGTTCTTC. This encodes CASSLNQNNEQFF.

The chain combines TRBV6-6 with TRBJ1-3; D may be TRBD1 (6 bases). The CDR3 is 15 amino acids. V gave up 7 bases and J gave up 0 bases, with 13 bases separating them. Germline CDR1 is MNHNY and CDR2 is SVGAGI (reference sequence). The CDR3, as DNA: TGTGCCAGCAAAAGGGACACCAGCTCTGGAAACACCATATATTTT. The encoded protein is CASKRDTSSGNTIYF.

CDR3 sequence reads: CASSPGAGGIDGYTF. In DNA form, the CDR3 reads TGTGCCAGCTCACCTGGCGCAGGGGGTATTGATGGCTACACCTTC. The V and J genes are TRBV18 and TRBJ1-2, with 7 bases that match TRBD1. The V segment lost 3 bases and the J segment 6 bases; nucleotides outside the gene matches: 10. Per the germline V gene, CDR1 is KGHSH and CDR2 is LQKENI. The CDR3 contains 15 residues.

This clone has a single count. J is TRBJ1-3 and V is TRBV11-2; 7 nucleotides align to TRBD1. The CDR3 runs 17 residues. Per the germline V gene, CDR1 is SGHAT and CDR2 is FQNNGV. Trimming cost V 1 base and J 4 bases; bases outside gene matches: 10. CDR3 residues: CASSLVPTGSTGNTIYF. CDR3 nucleotides: TGTGCCAGCAGCTTAGTACCGACAGGGAGTACGGGAAACACCATATATTTT.